This T cell receptor beta chain originates from a study of brain T cells in children with intractable seizures. V shed 1 base and J shed 8 bases, with 12 bases lying between them. Germline V gene sequence: CDR1 SGHAT, CDR2 FQNNGV. The CDR3 is made up of 14 amino acids. Turning to this clone: Its matching antigen is unknown.

The method was immunoSEQ multiplex PCR; TCRdb's version includes in-frame clones alone and lacks a portion of them. The sample consists of 300,000 to 400,000 clones, over 85% of them appearing once. Documented time point: blood from clinic visit 5 months post-surgery; TSC patient then seizure free. Only cases whose brain tissue showed the highest T cell transcript signatures were sequenced. Patients received at least one anti-epileptic drug before surgery. The study, taken as a whole, reports: Only CDR3 sequence similarity suggested viral specificity, without known HCMV serostatus.

The sequence came from a boy in the first two years of life with tuberous sclerosis and intractable seizures. V is TRBV11-2 and J is TRBJ2-1; D perhaps matches TRBD2 (6 bases). Sequencing was performed on peripheral blood, taken about 5 months after surgery. In DNA form, the CDR3 reads TGTGCCAGCAGCTTAGTGTTGGGGGGAGATGAGCAGTTCTTC. Amino acid sequence: CASSLVLGGDEQFF.